Each of the 20 T cell receptor beta chains below was sequenced from the same sample in a study of cytomegalovirus exposure and HLA in healthy donors. The PCR had 60 Vbeta and 13 Jbeta primers. The method was immunoSEQ multiplex PCR; TCRdb's version includes in-frame clones alone and lacks a portion of them. The profile shows around 80,000 clones, around 62% of them singletons. Sequencing was carried out using PBMCs. The source is a male donor in good health and CMV-seropositive.

This chain uses TRBV7-7 with TRBJ2-3, with a possible D match to TRBD1 (6 bases). The CDR3 is 16 residues long. Germline CDR1 reads SSHAT; CDR2 reads FNYEAQ (reference sequence). Trimming left V 1 base short and J 1 base short, with 12 bases between. The CDR3 spells CASSLGNNRGTDTQYF. Written as DNA, the CDR3 is TGTGCCAGCAGCTTAGGGAATAACAGGGGCACAGATACGCAGTATTTT.

The V call is TRBV5-1, the J call TRBJ2-5, with D maybe TRBD2 (6 bases). The germline V gene has CDR1 SGHRS and CDR2 YFSETQ. The CDR3 is made up of 15 amino acids. Between the trimmed V and J ends, which lost 5 bases and 3 bases, there was a span of 17 bases. The CDR3 DNA is TGCGCCAGCAGGTCCTCCCCGGGGGTTGAAGAGACCCAGTACTTC. Translating it yields CASRSSPGVEETQYF.

The chain joins TRBV13 to TRBJ2-4; possible D gene TRBD2, 7 bases. The CDR3 contains 15 residues. Germline loops: CDR1 PRHDT, CDR2 FYEKMQ (reference sequence). V lost 6 bases and J 3 bases, leaving 15 bases between the germline ends. The CDR3 DNA reads TGTGCCAGCAGTCGAGGGGGAGGGGGCAAAAACATTCAGTACTTC. Its protein is CASSRGGGGKNIQYF.

This clone was counted a few times. The V gene is TRBV5-6, the J gene TRBJ1-4; TRBD1 agrees at 8 bases. Germline V CDR1 and CDR2: SGHDT, YYEEEE. With V trimmed by 4 bases and J by 4 bases, 6 bases remained unmatched. This CDR3 has 15 amino acids. Here the CDR3 reads CASSPGTGHNEKLFF. In DNA, the CDR3 is TGTGCCAGCAGCCCCGGGACAGGACATAATGAAAAACTGTTTTTT.

In DNA, the CDR3 is TGTGCCAGCACTTACCGGGACAGTCCTAGCACAGATACGCAGTATTTT. It specifies CASTYRDSPSTDTQYF. The rearrangement uses TRBV28 and TRBJ2-3; 7 bases are shared with TRBD1. J lost 0 bases, V lost 7 bases, and 10 bases had no gene match. Germline V lookup: CDR1 MDHEN, CDR2 SYDVKM. This CDR3 contains 16 residues.

The CDR3 is CASSSLERSGVDTQYF. The CDR3 bases are TGTGCCAGCAGTTCCCTCGAGAGGAGCGGGGTGGATACGCAGTATTTT. This sequence joins TRBV6-5 and TRBJ2-3; 7 bases agree with TRBD2. This CDR3 has 16 residues. V lost 4 bases, J lost 6 bases, and 13 bases stayed unmatched. CDR1 and CDR2 (germline): MNHEY, SVGAGI.

This clone was counted only a few times. This chain connects TRBV6-1 to TRBJ2-6; 9 bases map to TRBD2. This CDR3 has 19 residues. Germline CDR1 reads MNHNS; CDR2 reads SASEGT. The V gene end was trimmed by 1 base and the J gene end by 0 bases; junction bases not matched to a gene: 7. CDR3 sequence (DNA): TGTGCCAGCAGTGAAGTAGCGGGGGCCCTGAGCTCTGGGGCCAACGTCCTGACTTTC. It yields the protein CASSEVAGALSSGANVLTF.

In this sample, this clone turned up once. This chain joins TRBV30 and TRBJ1-2; D remains ambiguous. CDR3 length equals 12 residues. V was clipped by 0 bases and J by 6 bases, with 8 bases between them. Germline CDR1 reads GTSNPN; CDR2 reads SVGIG (reference sequence). Here the CDR3 reads CAWSVSANGYTF. CDR3 bases: TGTGCCTGGAGTGTGTCAGCGAATGGCTACACCTTC.

The rearrangement links TRBV7-9 to TRBJ1-1; D gene unclear. The CDR3 extends over 11 amino acids. Germline V gives CDR1 SEHNR, CDR2 FQNEAQ (reference sequence). The V end was cut by 2 bases, the J end by 4 bases, with 2 bases between. Here the CDR3 DNA reads TGTGCCAGCAGCTTACGCACTGAAGCTTTCTTT. Encoded protein: CASSLRTEAFF.

The chain uses TRBV11-2 and TRBJ2-1; 12 positions match TRBD2. V trimming: 2 bases; J trimming: 10 bases; junction bases outside the gene matches: 6. CDR1 SGHAT and CDR2 FQNNGV come from the germline V gene. The CDR3 sequence is 15 residues long. The CDR3 DNA follows: TGTGCCAGCAGCTTAAGCCTAGCGGGAGGGCTAGAGCAGTTCTTC. Amino acid sequence: CASSLSLAGGLEQFF. The entire variable domain, with the rest obtained from reference TRBV11-2 and TRBJ2-1, is as follows: EAGVAQSPRYKIIEKRQSVAFWCNPISGHATLYWYQQILGQGPKLLIQFQNNGVVDDSQLPKDRFSAERLKGVDSTLKIQPAKLEDSAVYLCASSLSLAGGLEQFFGPGTRLTVL.

A few counts support this clone. This sequence joins TRBV5-1 and TRBJ2-5; D remains ambiguous. CDR3 length: 13 amino acids. The germline V and J ends were trimmed by 0 bases and 5 bases, with 8 bases remaining between them. Germline CDR1 and CDR2: SGHRS and YFSETQ. The CDR3 region is CASSLVAVETQYF. DNA for the CDR3: TGCGCCAGCAGCTTGGTAGCAGTTGAGACCCAGTACTTC.

This clone showed up just a few times. The J gene is TRBJ2-7, the V gene TRBV4-1, with D perhaps matching TRBD1 (6 bases). Germline CDR1 is MGHRA and CDR2 is YSYEKL. The CDR3 is 17 residues long. Deletions cut 3 bases from V and 1 base from J, with 19 bases between. The chain's CDR3 is CASSQLWGPPISYEQYF. CDR3 DNA: TGCGCCAGCAGCCAGCTTTGGGGGCCCCCTATTTCCTACGAGCAGTACTTC.

This clone appeared a few times. The V gene is TRBV28, the J gene TRBJ1-1; TRBD1 agrees at 7 bases. In germline, CDR1 is MDHEN, CDR2 SYDVKM. V was clipped by 2 bases and J by 8 bases; unmatched bases: 5. There are 13 residues in the CDR3. CDR3 region: CASSLGTDGEAFF. DNA for the CDR3: TGTGCCAGCAGTTTAGGGACAGATGGGGAAGCTTTCTTT.

This clone was counted between two and nine times. The chain uses TRBV4-1 and TRBJ2-3, with D tentatively TRBD2 (5 bases). In germline, CDR1 is MGHRA, CDR2 YSYEKL. This CDR3 has 17 amino acids. Trimming removed 1 base from V and 0 bases from J, with 14 bases in between. The CDR3 nucleotides are TGCGCCAGCAGCCAAGGAGGTAGCACGGGAAGCACAGATACGCAGTATTTT. It specifies CASSQGGSTGSTDTQYF.

The chain has TRBV27 and TRBJ1-1; tentative D call: TRBD1 (6 bases). CDR3 length: 12 residues. CDR1 and CDR2 (germline): MNHEY, SMNVEV (reference sequence). Trimming left V 6 bases short and J 8 bases short, with 13 bases between. Here the CDR3 DNA reads TGTGCCAGCAGGTTGGTAGGGGGAGAAGCTTTCTTT. It is translated as CASRLVGGEAFF.

CDR3 DNA sequence: TGTGCCAGCAGTTCACCAGGGGCCTACGAGCAGTACTTC. It specifies CASSSPGAYEQYF. This chain uses TRBV7-3 with TRBJ2-7; a possible D gene is TRBD1 (6 bases). The CDR3 contains 13 residues. V was trimmed by 6 bases and J by 2 bases, leaving 11 bases between them. Per germline, CDR1 SGHTA and CDR2 FQGTGA. The full variable domain, with the rest looked up from reference TRBV7-3 and TRBJ2-7, is GAGVSQTPSNKVTEKGKYVELRCDPISGHTALYWYRQSLGQGPEFLIYFQGTGAADDSGLPNDRFFAVRPEGSVSTLKIQRTERGDSAVYLCASSSPGAYEQYFGPGTRLTVT.

The V and J genes are TRBV30 and TRBJ2-1, with unresolved D. Germline V lookup: CDR1 GTSNPN, CDR2 SVGIG (reference sequence). The CDR3 has 13 amino acids. The germline V and J ends were trimmed by 4 bases and 7 bases, with 14 bases remaining between them. The CDR3, as DNA: TGTGCCTGGAATTTCGGTAGGCGGAATGAGCAGTTCTTC. Protein sequence: CAWNFGRRNEQFF.

CDR3 DNA sequence: TGTGCCAGCAGCGCAGGGAACTATGGCTACACCTTC. Its protein is CASSAGNYGYTF. The chain has TRBV7-3 and TRBJ1-2; TRBD1 is a possible D gene (5 bases). Germline lookup yields CDR1 SGHTA and CDR2 FQGTGA. The CDR3 is 12 residues long. The V and J ends lost 5 bases and 2 bases respectively, with 6 bases between them.

This clone has only a few counts. This chain uses TRBV6-6 with TRBJ2-7; 8 bases line up with TRBD2. The CDR3 sequence is 16 residues long. V shed 2 bases and J 4 bases; nucleotides not matched to a gene: 10. CDR1 and CDR2 from the germline V gene are MNHNY and SVGAGI (reference sequence). This chain's CDR3 is CASSYPPGGPGYEQYF. The DNA of the CDR3 is TGTGCCAGCAGTTACCCCCCGGGAGGGCCGGGGTACGAGCAGTACTTC.

A few counts support this clone. The chain recombines TRBV29-1 with TRBJ1-1; 7 bases align to TRBD1. In germline, CDR1 is SQVTM, CDR2 ANQGSEA. This CDR3 has 14 amino acids. V shed 2 bases and J 4 bases; nucleotides not matched to a gene: 7. This CDR3 reads CSVEKGSGGTEAFF. The CDR3 region has the DNA TGCAGCGTTGAAAAAGGGTCAGGGGGCACTGAAGCTTTCTTT.